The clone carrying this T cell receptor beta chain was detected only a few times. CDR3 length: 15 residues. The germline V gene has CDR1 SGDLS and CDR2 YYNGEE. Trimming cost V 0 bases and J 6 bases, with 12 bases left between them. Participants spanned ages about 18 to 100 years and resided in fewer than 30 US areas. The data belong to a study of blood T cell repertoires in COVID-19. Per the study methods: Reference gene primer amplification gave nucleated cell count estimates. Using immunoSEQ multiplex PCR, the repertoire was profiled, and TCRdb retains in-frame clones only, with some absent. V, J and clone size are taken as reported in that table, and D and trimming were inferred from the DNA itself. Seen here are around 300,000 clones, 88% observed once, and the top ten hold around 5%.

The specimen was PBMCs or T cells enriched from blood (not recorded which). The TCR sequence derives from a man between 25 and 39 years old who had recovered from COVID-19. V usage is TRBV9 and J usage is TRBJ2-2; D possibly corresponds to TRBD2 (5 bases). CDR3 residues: CASSVGGLAPGELFF. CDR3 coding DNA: TGTGCCAGCAGCGTAGGCGGGCTAGCTCCCGGGGAGCTGTTTTTT. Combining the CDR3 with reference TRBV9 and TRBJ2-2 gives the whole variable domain DSGVTQTPKHLITATGQRVTLRCSPRSGDLSVYWYQQSLDQGLQFLIQYYNGEERAKGNILERFSAQQFPDLHSELNLSSLELGDSALYFCASSVGGLAPGELFFGEGSRLTVL.